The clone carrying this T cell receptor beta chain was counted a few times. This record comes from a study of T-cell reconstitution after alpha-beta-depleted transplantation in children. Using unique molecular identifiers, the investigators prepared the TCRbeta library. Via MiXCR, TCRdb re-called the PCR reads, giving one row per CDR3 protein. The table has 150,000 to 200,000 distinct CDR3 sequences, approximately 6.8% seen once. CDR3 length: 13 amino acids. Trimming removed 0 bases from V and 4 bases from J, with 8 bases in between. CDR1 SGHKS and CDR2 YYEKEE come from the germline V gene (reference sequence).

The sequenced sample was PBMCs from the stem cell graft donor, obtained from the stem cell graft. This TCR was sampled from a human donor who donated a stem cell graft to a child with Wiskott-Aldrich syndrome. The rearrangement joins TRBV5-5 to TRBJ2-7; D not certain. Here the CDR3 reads CASSLESRYEQYF. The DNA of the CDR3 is TGTGCCAGCAGCTTGGAGTCCAGGTACGAGCAGTACTTC.